This T cell receptor (beta chain) derives from a study of identical twins. The table lists this clonotype with many counts. TCRdb recomputed calls from the 5' RACE reads with MiXCR, one row per CDR3 protein. In the table there are some 600,000 distinct CDR3 sequences, 7% to 7.5% of which are singletons. Looked up from germline, CDR1 is SGHVS and CDR2 is FQNEAQ. The length of the CDR3 is 13 residues. V lost 8 bases to trimming and J lost 2 bases, with 9 bases between them. In addition, the sample was reused for a study of yellow fever vaccine responses in identical twins.

The receptor was derived from a woman younger than 30 in good health. J is TRBJ2-2 and V is TRBV7-8; no clear D. Source material: PBMCs. The CDR3 region is CASGPQNTGELFF. CDR3 DNA: TGTGCCAGCGGCCCACAAAACACCGGGGAGCTGTTTTTT. The whole variable domain, filled in from reference TRBV7-8 and TRBJ2-2, reads GAGVSQSPRYKVAKRGQDVALRCDPISGHVSLFWYQQALGQGPEFLTYFQNEAQLDKSGLPSDRFFAERPEGSVSTLKIQRTQQEDSAVYLCASGPQNTGELFFGEGSRLTVL.